This is a list of T cell receptor beta chains from one sample in a study of blood T cell repertoires in COVID-19. TCRdb keeps only in-frame clones here, not all; method: immunoSEQ multiplex PCR. Counted here are some 100,000 clones, 85% occurring once; the ten biggest clones make up about 1.8%. The sequenced material came from peripheral blood. The receptor set was obtained from a woman in her sixties or seventies with active or convalescent COVID-19. Both conserved end residues are part of each CDR3. Each record gives: V gene, J gene, clone size, D gene, CDR3 protein, CDR3 DNA. The D gene is left open where the match is weak. Not all rows give a size; the values are once, few, many and, for expanded clones, a class.

TRBV9,TRBJ2-5,-,-,CASSVGGRSEQETQYF,TGTGCCAGCAGCGTAGGGGGTCGTAGCGAACAAGAGACCCAGTACTTC
TRBV24-1,TRBJ1-2,-,TRBD1,CATSEPGQGSYGYTF,TGTGCCACCAGTGAACCCGGACAGGGCAGCTATGGCTACACCTTC
TRBV19,TRBJ2-3,-,-,CASSPQRTLTDTQYF,TGTGCCAGTAGTCCCCAGAGGACACTCACAGATACGCAGTATTTT
TRBV28,TRBJ1-2,-,TRBD1,CASSFNRGANYGYTF,TGTGCCAGCAGTTTTAACAGGGGAGCTAACTATGGCTACACCTTC
TRBV27,TRBJ2-7,once,-,CASSLKDSYEQYF,TGTGCCAGCAGTTTAAAGGACAGCTACGAGCAGTACTTC
TRBV5-1,TRBJ2-1,-,-,CASSRLATRSYNEQFF,TGCGCCAGCAGCAGGCTAGCGACCCGCTCCTACAATGAGCAGTTCTTC
TRBV5-4,TRBJ2-2,-,TRBD2,CASSRERGANGELFF,TGTGCCAGCAGTCGGGAGCGGGGCGCCAACGGGGAGCTGTTTTTT
TRBV7-3,TRBJ2-1,few,-,CASSSSPGSSNEQFF,TGTGCCAGCAGCTCCTCCCCGGGATCTTCCAATGAGCAGTTCTTC
TRBV24-1,TRBJ2-7,-,-,CATSDTGNEQYF,TGTGCCACCAGTGATACAGGGAACGAGCAGTACTTC
TRBV19,TRBJ2-7,-,TRBD1,CASSIAQGDSYEQYF,TGTGCCAGTAGTATAGCACAGGGGGACTCCTACGAGCAGTACTTC
TRBV28,TRBJ1-5,-,-,CASREAGVDNQPQHF,TGTGCCAGCCGCGAGGCGGGGGTGGACAATCAGCCCCAGCATTTT
TRBV7-9,TRBJ1-3,-,TRBD1,CASSLVGGTGNTIYF,TGTGCCAGCAGCTTAGTAGGGGGCACTGGAAACACCATATATTTT
TRBV3-1/TRBV3-2,TRBJ1-6,-,TRBD1,CASSLNRQGGNSPLHF,TGTGCCAGCAGCCTTAATCGACAGGGTGGGAATTCACCCCTCCACTTT
TRBV5-1,TRBJ2-5,-,TRBD1,CASSRSGQGGETQYF,TGCGCCAGCAGCCGATCCGGACAGGGTGGGGAGACCCAGTACTTC
TRBV4-2,TRBJ1-1,-,-,CASSQDRGKGEAFF,TGTGCCAGCAGCCAAGACCGGGGGAAGGGGGAAGCTTTCTTT
TRBV2,TRBJ2-6,-,-,CASMGRTAALGANVLTF,TGTGCCAGCATGGGGCGGACGGCCGCTCTGGGGGCCAACGTCCTGACTTTC
TRBV27,TRBJ1-6,-,-,CASSLRGSGNSPLHF,TGTGCCAGCAGTTTACGGGGGTCGGGGAATTCACCCCTCCACTTT
TRBV7-2,TRBJ2-5,-,TRBD1,CASSQDREETQYF,TGTGCCAGCAGCCAGGACAGGGAAGAGACCCAGTACTTC